A selection of T cell receptor beta chains follows, all from one sample in a study of blood T cell repertoires in COVID-19. The protocol was immunoSEQ multiplex PCR, while the TCRdb copy is restricted to in-frame clones and leaves out a portion. The table has about 300,000 clones, 65% to 90% seen once. The material sequenced was PBMCs or T cells enriched from blood (not recorded which). These TCRs come from a woman aged 18-29 years who had recovered from COVID-19. The CDR3 runs from the conserved cysteine through the conserved F or W. D genes are given only for firm matches. Size values are once, few and many counts, or a class for expanded clones, and some rows have none.

d_gene	v_gene	j_gene	abundance	CDR3aa	CDR3nt
.	TRBV5-4	TRBJ2-2	.	CASSLASRGNTGELFF	TGTGCCAGCAGCTTGGCAAGCAGGGGTAACACCGGGGAGCTGTTTTTT
TRBD1	TRBV28	TRBJ1-3	.	CASIRGGLSGNTIYF	TGTGCCAGCATCAGAGGGGGCCTCTCTGGAAACACCATATATTTT
TRBD1	TRBV12-5	TRBJ2-7	.	CASGLVIRDSYEQYF	TGTGCTAGTGGTTTGGTAATCCGGGACAGTTACGAGCAGTACTTC
.	TRBV12-3/TRBV12-4	TRBJ2-3	few	CASTGGETTQYF	TGTGCCAGCACGGGCGGGGAGACCACGCAGTATTTT
.	TRBV4-1	TRBJ2-7	.	CASSQGQGSYEQYF	TGCGCCAGCAGCCAAGGGCAGGGGAGCTACGAGCAGTACTTC
.	TRBV28	TRBJ1-1	once	CASSVEGTEAFF	TGTGCCAGCAGCGTTGAGGGCACTGAAGCTTTCTTT
.	TRBV12-3/TRBV12-4	TRBJ1-1	.	CASSLTRNTEAFF	TGTGCCAGCAGTTTAACCAGGAACACTGAAGCTTTCTTT
TRBD2	TRBV9	TRBJ2-7	.	CASSSRTSELEQYF	TGTGCCAGCAGCAGTAGGACTAGCGAGCTTGAGCAGTACTTC
.	TRBV11-2	TRBJ2-5	.	CASSLIAGMETQYF	TGTGCCAGCAGCTTAATAGCAGGGATGGAGACCCAGTACTTC
.	TRBV20-1	TRBJ1-1	few	CSARGYTEAFF	TGCAGTGCTCGGGGGTACACTGAAGCTTTCTTT
.	TRBV30	TRBJ1-6	.	CAWSLSGTYNSPLHF	TGTGCCTGGTCCCTCTCAGGTACCTATAATTCACCCCTCCACTTT
.	TRBV5-1	TRBJ1-2	.	CASSVITRQSLYGYTF	TGCGCCAGCAGCGTTATCACTAGACAATCCCTCTATGGCTACACCTTC
.	TRBV19	TRBJ2-3	.	CASSAQGSDTQYF	TGTGCCAGTAGTGCCCAGGGGTCAGATACGCAGTATTTT
.	TRBV5-8	TRBJ1-1	.	CASSFGRDTEAFF	TGTGCCAGCAGCTTTGGGCGGGACACTGAAGCTTTCTTT
TRBD2	TRBV9	TRBJ2-1	.	CAPGGELSYNEQFF	TGTGCCCCTGGGGGGGAGCTTAGCTACAATGAGCAGTTCTTC
.	TRBV6-5	TRBJ1-1	.	CASSYSEGNTEAFF	TGTGCCAGCAGTTACTCGGAGGGGAACACTGAAGCTTTCTTT
.	TRBV28	TRBJ1-2	.	CASRPGVGDGYTF	TGTGCCAGCAGGCCAGGGGTGGGGGATGGCTACACCTTC
.	TRBV2	TRBJ2-2	.	CASSEVQGNTGELFF	TGTGCCAGCAGTGAGGTACAGGGGAACACCGGGGAGCTGTTTTTT
TRBD2	TRBV12-5	TRBJ2-3	.	CASGLVGTSGGARDTQYF	TGTGCTAGTGGTTTGGTAGGGACTAGCGGGGGGGCCAGGGATACGCAGTATTTT
.	TRBV11-2	TRBJ2-1	.	CASSALQGYEQFF	TGTGCCAGCAGCGCGTTACAGGGTTATGAGCAGTTCTTC
.	TRBV3-1/TRBV3-2	TRBJ2-2	.	CASSPTGGTGELFF	TGTGCCAGCAGCCCGACCGGAGGGACCGGGGAGCTGTTTTTT
.	TRBV18	TRBJ2-7	once	CASSPLDSYIGNEQYF	TGTGCCAGCTCACCTCTGGACAGTTACATTGGCAACGAGCAGTACTTC
.	TRBV5-6	TRBJ1-1	.	CASSLLTGNTEAFF	TGTGCCAGCAGCTTGCTTACAGGGAACACTGAAGCTTTCTTT
.	TRBV5-1	TRBJ1-5	once	CASSLFRFWGSVEQPQHF	TGCGCCAGCAGCTTGTTTAGATTTTGGGGCTCGGTGGAACAGCCCCAGCATTTT
.	TRBV5-4	TRBJ2-5	.	CASSGRQGQETQYF	TGTGCCAGCAGTGGGAGGCAGGGACAAGAGACCCAGTACTTC
TRBD1	TRBV4-1	TRBJ1-2	.	CASQRHRQGDYGYTF	TGCGCCAGCCAGAGGCACCGACAGGGCGACTATGGCTACACCTTC
.	TRBV7-8	TRBJ1-6	.	CASSSGGPLSPLHF	TGTGCCAGCAGTTCCGGAGGTCCTCTCTCACCCCTCCACTTT
.	TRBV9	TRBJ2-3	.	CASSPRTNPTDTQYF	TGTGCCAGCAGCCCCCGGACTAACCCCACAGATACGCAGTATTTT
.	TRBV19	TRBJ1-2	.	CASNRDGLPGGYTF	TGTGCCAGTAACAGGGACGGTCTCCCAGGGGGCTACACCTTC
.	TRBV24-1	TRBJ1-2	once	CATSVPDSGNYGYTF	TGTGCCACCAGTGTCCCGGACTCCGGTAACTATGGCTACACCTTC